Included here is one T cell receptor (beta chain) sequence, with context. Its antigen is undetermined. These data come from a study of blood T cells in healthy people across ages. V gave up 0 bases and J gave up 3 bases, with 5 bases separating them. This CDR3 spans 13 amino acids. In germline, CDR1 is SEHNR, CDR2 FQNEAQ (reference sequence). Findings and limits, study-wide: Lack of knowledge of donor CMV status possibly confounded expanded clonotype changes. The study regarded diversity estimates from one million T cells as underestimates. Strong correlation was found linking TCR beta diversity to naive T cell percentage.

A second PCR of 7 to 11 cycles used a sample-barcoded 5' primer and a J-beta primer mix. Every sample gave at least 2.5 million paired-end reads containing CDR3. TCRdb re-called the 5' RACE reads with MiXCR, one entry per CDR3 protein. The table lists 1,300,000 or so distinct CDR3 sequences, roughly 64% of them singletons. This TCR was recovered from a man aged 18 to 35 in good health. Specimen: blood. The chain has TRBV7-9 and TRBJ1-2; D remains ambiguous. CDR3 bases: TGTGCCAGCAGCTTAGCTGTTGACTATGGCTACACCTTC. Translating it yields CASSLAVDYGYTF. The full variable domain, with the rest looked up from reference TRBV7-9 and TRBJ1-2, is DTGVSQNPRHKITKRGQNVTFRCDPISEHNRLYWYRQTLGQGPEFLTYFQNEAQLEKSRLLSDRFSAERPKGSFSTLEIQRTEQGDSAMYLCASSLAVDYGYTFGSGTRLTVV.